The source of this TCR beta chain is a study of cytomegalovirus exposure and HLA in healthy donors. Overall study context: An analysis done earlier identified 120 million or so unique TCR beta sequences from approximately 180 million T cells. The Caucasian-associated ancestry cluster held around 81% of a few hundred genotyped donors. Overall study results and limits: A later analysis by the authors found several of the most significant clusters apparently linked to common viral pathogens. DRB1 showed the most TCR associations and HLA-C the fewest in a later analysis, as rates varied by HLA locus.

In the case of this clone: Its antigen is currently unknown.

Vbeta (60) and Jbeta (13) primers were used in the PCR. Sequencing was performed with immunoSEQ multiplex PCR; in TCRdb, only in-frame clones are kept and a portion is missing. The data hold about 200,000 clones, with about 83% observed a single time. The sample taken for sequencing was PBMCs. The receptor's source is a man aged 35 to 55 in good health and CMV-seronegative.

CDR3 region: CASSADGASNQPQHF. For the CDR3, the DNA is TGTGCCAGCAGTGCTGACGGAGCTAGCAATCAGCCCCAGCATTTT. The chain has TRBV6-1 and TRBJ1-5, with D unresolved. V lost 4 bases and J lost 0, with 10 bases in between. CDR3 length: 15 residues. Per the germline V gene, CDR1 is MNHNS and CDR2 is SASEGT.